This T cell receptor (beta chain) came from a study of T-cell memory formation after mild COVID-19. In the case of this clonotype: Its antigen is unidentified.

Study-level findings and limits: Clones which contracted sat mainly in CM and EM if CD4+, and in EMRA if CD8+.

Germline V lookup: CDR1 SEHNR, CDR2 FQNEAQ (reference sequence). This CDR3 comprises 13 residues. V lost 5 bases to trimming and J lost 2 bases, with 10 bases between them. The 5'RACE method, run with constant-segment primers, produced TCR alpha and TCR beta cDNA libraries (carrying sample barcodes and UMIs). TCRdb called the 5' RACE reads again in MiXCR, with one record for every CDR3 protein. The sample lists about 340,000 distinct CDR3 sequences, around 13% occurring once. The specimen was PBMCs or a T cell subset sorted from them (not recorded which). The gene calls are TRBV7-9 and TRBJ2-7; D call uncertain. The sequence came from a man younger than 35 who had mild COVID-19 (a few samples of this study predate the infection). Cell type and time point are not known. The DNA of the CDR3 is TGTGCCAGCAGCCCAATTGTGGCCTACGAGCAGTACTTC. It specifies CASSPIVAYEQYF.